The 18 T cell receptor beta chains below were found in one sample sequenced in a study of T-cell reconstitution after alpha-beta-depleted transplantation in children. The TCRbeta library was prepared with unique molecular identifiers. TCRdb fed the PCR reads into MiXCR, producing one record per CDR3 protein. The sample carries around 370,000 distinct CDR3 sequences, over 9% recorded once. The sequenced sample was PBMCs from the stem cell graft donor, obtained from the stem cell graft. The receptors were gathered from a human donor who donated a stem cell graft to a child with acute lymphoblastic leukemia.

The chain recombines TRBV6-1 with TRBJ1-5, with a tentative D call TRBD1 (6 bases). Trimming took off 6 bases at V and 4 bases at J, with 16 bases between the two ends. The CDR3 sequence is 15 residues long. Germline-derived CDR1 and CDR2 are MNHNS and SASEGT. CDR3 sequence reads: CASRIRTDSNQPQHF. The CDR3 nucleotides read TGTGCCAGCAGGATCCGGACAGACAGTAATCAGCCCCAGCATTTT.

This clonotype was detected many times. This chain uses TRBV4-2 with TRBJ1-4, with 8 bases fitting TRBD1. V shed 4 bases and J 0 bases; nucleotides not matched to a gene: 4. The CDR3 totals 16 residues. The germline V gene has CDR1 LGHNA and CDR2 YNFKEQ. CDR3 sequence reads: CASSPRDRPTNEKLFF. CDR3 nucleotides: TGTGCCAGCAGCCCGAGGGACAGGCCAACTAATGAAAAACTGTTTTTT.

V is TRBV6-6 and J is TRBJ2-3; no definite D call. This CDR3 is 11 amino acids long. Germline assignment: CDR1 MNHNY and CDR2 SVGAGI (reference sequence). Trimming took 7 bases from V and 5 from J, leaving 7 bases between them. The CDR3 DNA reads TGTGCCAGCACTACGGGAGATACGCAGTATTTT. This translates into CASTTGDTQYF.

Many counts were recorded for this clonotype. The CDR3 spells CASSPLTSGRYNEQFF. DNA for the CDR3: TGTGCCAGCAGTCCCCTGACTAGCGGGAGATACAATGAGCAGTTCTTC. The chain couples TRBV27 to TRBJ2-1, with TRBD2 matching over 12 bases. CDR1 is MNHEY, CDR2 SMNVEV, per germline (reference sequence). Trimming cost V 5 bases and J 4 bases; bases outside gene matches: 6. CDR3 size: 16 residues.

At least ten counts were recorded for this clonotype. This chain's CDR3 is CAISDWAEDYGYTF. For the CDR3, the DNA is TGTGCCATCAGTGACTGGGCTGAAGACTATGGCTACACCTTC. J is TRBJ1-2 and V is TRBV10-3; D ambiguous. V dropped 3 bases and J dropped 3 bases, with 11 bases sitting between them. The CDR3 sequence is 14 residues long. Germline-derived CDR1 and CDR2 are ENHRY and SYGVKD.

This clonotype was detected only a few times. The CDR3 DNA follows: TGTGCCAGCAGTTTATCCTTAAGTGGGAGCGGGAGCCCTAGAGAGCAGTACTTC. This codes for CASSLSLSGSGSPREQYF. The chain uses TRBV28 and TRBJ2-7; 8 bases line up with TRBD2. Germline V gene lookup returns CDR1 MDHEN and CDR2 SYDVKM. The CDR3 loop spans 18 amino acids. With V trimmed by 1 base and J by 7 bases, 18 bases remained unmatched.

V and J are TRBV4-1 and TRBJ2-1, with TRBD2 as a possible D gene (6 bases). CDR1 and CDR2 (germline): MGHRA, YSYEKL. The CDR3 is 17 amino acids. V shed 1 base and J shed 5 bases, with 18 bases lying between them. CDR3 sequence reads: CASSQVEGGWEDNEQFF. CDR3 DNA: TGCGCCAGCAGCCAAGTTGAGGGAGGATGGGAGGACAATGAGCAGTTCTTC.

This clonotype was seen a few times. J is TRBJ2-5 and V is TRBV9, with 12 bases that match TRBD2. V gave up 4 bases and J gave up 2 bases; unmatched junction bases: 12. The germline CDR1 and CDR2 sequences are SGDLS and YYNGEE. This CDR3 contains 18 residues. The CDR3 spells CASSPRLAGVWSQETQYF. The CDR3 bases are TGTGCCAGCAGCCCCCGACTAGCGGGAGTGTGGAGTCAAGAGACCCAGTACTTC.

This clonotype was detected a few times. The V gene is TRBV20-1, the J gene TRBJ2-3, with 8 bases lining up with TRBD1. The length of the CDR3 is 13 residues. Trimming cost V 5 bases and J 2 bases; bases outside gene matches: 3. In germline, CDR1 is DFQATT, CDR2 SNEGSKA (reference sequence). CDR3 nucleotides: TGCAGTGCTGGACAGGGAACCACAGATACGCAGTATTTT. This sequence encodes CSAGQGTTDTQYF.

The gene calls are TRBV11-1 and TRBJ2-2, with 10 bases fitting TRBD2. V was pared by 1 base and J by 4 bases, with 9 bases of the junction left unmatched. Germline CDR1 reads SGHAT; CDR2 reads FQDESV (reference sequence). The CDR3 is made up of 18 amino acids. This CDR3 is CASSLEGLAGEGTGELFF. The CDR3, as DNA: TGTGCCAGCAGCTTAGAGGGGCTAGCGGGAGAAGGCACCGGGGAGCTGTTTTTT.

In this sample, this clonotype turned up many times. This sequence joins TRBV7-8 and TRBJ2-1; 10 positions agree with TRBD2. The V gene end was trimmed by 4 bases and the J gene end by 6 bases; junction bases not matched to a gene: 9. The CDR3 spans 16 residues. CDR1 SGHVS and CDR2 FQNEAQ come from the germline V gene. The CDR3 DNA is TGTGCCAGCAGCTCCAAGCGGGAGGGCCGTGGCAATGAGCAGTTCTTC. Translating gives CASSSKREGRGNEQFF.

This clonotype has only a few counts. This chain joins TRBV7-3 and TRBJ2-1, with D uncertain. The CDR3 has 13 amino acids. Germline V CDR1 and CDR2: SGHTA, FQGTGA. The germline V and J ends were trimmed by 5 bases and 9 bases, with 14 bases remaining between them. The CDR3 DNA sequence: TGTGCCAGCAGCCCCATATCCGAAGGTGAGCAGTTCTTC. As protein: CASSPISEGEQFF.

The rearrangement joins TRBV11-3 to TRBJ2-1, with 7 bases lining up with TRBD2. J was trimmed by 5 bases and V by 7 bases; bases with no gene match: 8. This CDR3 is built from 14 residues. Per the germline V gene, CDR1 is SGHNT and CDR2 is YENEEA. In DNA form, the CDR3 reads TGTGCCAGCACTAAGACTAGCCCCGACAATGAGCAGTTCTTC. Residues: CASTKTSPDNEQFF.

The gene calls are TRBV7-8 and TRBJ2-7; D is undetermined. Looked up from germline, CDR1 is SGHVS and CDR2 is FQNEAQ. The CDR3 covers 15 residues. V was trimmed by 5 bases and J by 0 bases, leaving 14 bases between them. The CDR3 protein is CASSPFRIGSYEQYF. The CDR3, as DNA: TGTGCCAGCAGCCCCTTTCGGATCGGCTCCTACGAGCAGTACTTC.

Notes on this clonotype: One end of the junction does not line up with germline, which may come from a read error. The V call is TRBV20-1, the J call TRBJ1-6, with 11 bases aligning to TRBD1. The CDR3 contains 18 residues. Per the germline V gene, CDR1 is DFQATT and CDR2 is SNEGSKA (reference sequence). DNA for the CDR3: TGCAGTGCTAGAGATGGGGACAGGGGGTTGAGCTATAGTTCACCCCTCCACTTT. This encodes CSARDGDRGLSYSSPLHF.

This clonotype was picked up a small number of times. The chain links TRBV10-3 to TRBJ1-4; D is ambiguous. Between the trimmed V and J ends, which lost 4 bases and 6 bases, there was a span of 9 bases. CDR3 length: 13 residues. Germline V gene lookup returns CDR1 ENHRY and CDR2 SYGVKD. The CDR3 is CAISGRRDEKLFF. The CDR3 coding sequence is TGTGCCATCAGTGGGAGGAGGGATGAAAAACTGTTTTTT.

In this sample, this clonotype turned up many times. The chain couples TRBV9 to TRBJ1-1; D gene ambiguous. The ends were cut back, 4 bases at V and 4 bases at J, with 11 bases in the middle. In germline, CDR1 is SGDLS, CDR2 YYNGEE. The CDR3 loop spans 13 amino acids. The CDR3: CASSRTGVTEAFF. DNA of the CDR3: TGTGCCAGCAGCCGGACGGGAGTCACTGAAGCTTTCTTT. The full variable domain, completed using reference TRBV9 and TRBJ1-1, is DSGVTQTPKHLITATGQRVTLRCSPRSGDLSVYWYQQSLDQGLQFLIQYYNGEERAKGNILERFSAQQFPDLHSELNLSSLELGDSALYFCASSRTGVTEAFFGQGTRLTVV.

The chain carries TRBV4-1 and TRBJ1-1; 7 nucleotides agree with TRBD1. The CDR3 consists of 16 residues. CDR1 is MGHRA, CDR2 YSYEKL, per germline. V was pared by 2 bases and J by 4 bases, with 10 bases of the junction left unmatched. CDR3 loop: CASSQTLTRGPTEAFF. The DNA of the CDR3 is TGCGCCAGCAGCCAAACCTTGACGAGGGGGCCCACTGAAGCTTTCTTT.